This T cell receptor (beta chain) came from a study of control samples from healthy donors and cancer patients. Method: immunoSEQ multiplex PCR; TCRdb's copy keeps in-frame clones and lacks some. Here the sample spans tens of thousands of clones, 85% to 90% being singletons. This clone was counted a single time. This receptor was taken from a woman aged 60 to 75 in good health. The material sequenced was blood.

The CDR3 coding sequence is TGTGCCAGCAGCGTAGCCCCTAGCGGGGGCGAGCAGTACTTC. Translation gives CASSVAPSGGEQYF. The chain couples TRBV9 to TRBJ2-7; 10 nucleotides agree with TRBD2. The trim removed 0 bases at V and 6 bases at J, leaving 3 bases unmatched. Germline-derived CDR1 and CDR2 are SGDLS and YYNGEE. The CDR3 length is 14 residues.